This is a list of T cell receptor beta chains from one sample in a study of shared clonotypes between healthy human individuals. Sequencing was performed with immunoSEQ multiplex PCR; in TCRdb, only in-frame clones are kept and a portion is missing. The table records 70,000 to 95,000 clones, 62% of them present only once. The sequenced material came from memory CD8+ T cells sorted from blood. The origin of the receptors is a man aged 30 to 39 in good health. The CDR3 runs from the conserved cysteine through the conserved F or W. Fields, in order: D gene, clone size, J gene, CDR3 length, V gene, CDR3 DNA, CDR3 protein. A D gene is named only where the DNA matches it firmly. Not all rows give a size; the values are once, few, many and, for expanded clones, a class.

TRBD1 | . | TRBJ2-7 | 14 | TRBV15 | TGTGCCACCAGCAGTACCGGACAGGGCTACGAGCAGTACTTC | CATSSTGQGYEQYF
TRBD1 | few | TRBJ2-2 | 16 | TRBV6-4 | TGTGCCAGCAGTGACAAGGGACAGGGGGCGAGCGGGGAGCTGTTTTTT | CASSDKGQGASGELFF
. | . | TRBJ1-5 | 15 | TRBV6-1 | TGTGCCAGCAGTGAAGCGTTTCTCGGGGATCAGCCCCAGCATTTT | CASSEAFLGDQPQHF
TRBD2 | . | TRBJ2-1 | 14 | TRBV28 | TGTGCCAGCAGTTCCGGCGGGAGGCTGAATGAGCAGTTCTTC | CASSSGGRLNEQFF
. | few | TRBJ1-2 | 13 | TRBV6-5 | TGTGCCAGCAGTCAGGGAGTTGCGGTCGGCTACACCTTC | CASSQGVAVGYTF
TRBD2 | . | TRBJ2-3 | 15 | TRBV6-4 | TGTGCCAGCAGTGAGACTAGCGGGAGTTTGGATACGCAGTATTTT | CASSETSGSLDTQYF
TRBD2 | . | TRBJ2-1 | 15 | TRBV6-1 | TGTGCCAGCAGGCTAGCGGGAGAGCCGTACAATGAGCAGTTCTTC | CASRLAGEPYNEQFF
. | . | TRBJ2-5 | 16 | TRBV5-4 | TGTGCCAGCAGCTTGGAGGGCAGGGGATCCCAAGAGACCCAGTACTTC | CASSLEGRGSQETQYF
. | . | TRBJ2-7 | 18 | TRBV5-5 | TGTGCCAGCAGCTCGGGGCCTACGAGACTAGTTGGTAGGTACGAGCAGTACTTC | CASSSGPTRLVGRYEQYF
. | . | TRBJ2-7 | 12 | TRBV28 | TGTGCCAGCAGTTTTCTAGACTACGAGCAGTACTTC | CASSFLDYEQYF